A single sample gave rise to the 20 T cell receptor beta chains below, sequenced in a study of CD8+CD57+ T cells in acquired aplastic anemia. The TCR beta profiling, which covered VDJ combination and CDR3 sequence, was carried out using genomic DNA as the template. One entry per CDR3 protein results from TCRdb running MiXCR on the reads. Among about 270,000 distinct CDR3 sequences listed, around 60% were seen once. Sequenced sample: sorted CD4+, CD8+, or CD8+CD57+ T cells (not recorded which) from PBMCs. Source of these receptors: a human donor with severe aplastic anemia or a healthy control (not recorded which).

The V and J genes are TRBV24-1 and TRBJ1-5; tentatively, D is TRBD1 (5 bases). CDR3 length equals 13 residues. V lost 7 bases and J 3 bases, leaving 9 bases between the germline ends. Germline V gene sequence: CDR1 KGHDR, CDR2 SFDVKD. This chain's CDR3 is CATRSGNNQPQHF. The CDR3, as DNA: TGTGCCACCAGGTCAGGGAACAATCAGCCCCAGCATTTT.

V gene TRBV20-1 combines with J gene TRBJ2-5; tentatively, D is TRBD1 (6 bases). V gave up 5 bases and J gave up 6 bases, with 13 bases separating them. The CDR3 has 12 residues. Germline V gene sequence: CDR1 DFQATT, CDR2 SNEGSKA (reference sequence). The CDR3 DNA is TGCAGTGCTGCCGTGGGGGCTAAGACCCAGTACTTC. Encoded protein: CSAAVGAKTQYF.

Ten or more counts support this clonotype. The gene calls are TRBV27 and TRBJ1-6; no clear D gene. Trimming stripped 5 bases from V and 5 bases from J, with 16 bases between. This CDR3 region has 16 residues. Germline V gene sequence: CDR1 MNHEY, CDR2 SMNVEV (reference sequence). DNA for the CDR3: TGTGCCAGCAGTCGTTACGGGGTGGGAGATAATTCACCCCTCCACTTT. Translating it yields CASSRYGVGDNSPLHF.

In its sample, this clonotype was seen many times. V gene TRBV10-3 combines with J gene TRBJ2-5, with 10 bases aligning to TRBD1. V dropped 0 bases and J dropped 2; count of bases not matched to a gene: 3. This CDR3 contains 16 residues. CDR1 is ENHRY and CDR2 is SYGVKD in the germline V gene. CDR3 nucleotide sequence: TGTGCCATCAGTGAGTCGACAGGGGGCGGTCAAGAGACCCAGTACTTC. Translating gives CAISESTGGGQETQYF.

The chain combines TRBV5-6 with TRBJ1-3; D remains ambiguous. Trimming removed 8 bases from V and 0 bases from J, with 12 bases in between. Looked up from germline, CDR1 is SGHDT and CDR2 is YYEEEE. This CDR3 comprises 14 residues. The CDR3 loop is CASTVGFSGNTIYF. The CDR3 coding sequence is TGTGCCAGTACCGTCGGATTCTCTGGAAACACCATATATTTT.

This clonotype was counted ten times or more. The genes are TRBV7-9 and TRBJ1-5; D is uncertain. The length of the CDR3 is 16 residues. V was cut by 3 bases and J by 0 bases, with 12 bases left in between. From germline, CDR1 is SEHNR and CDR2 FQNEAQ (reference sequence). Here the CDR3 reads CASSFAFDGSNQPQHF. The CDR3 DNA reads TGTGCCAGCAGCTTTGCGTTCGACGGTAGCAATCAGCCCCAGCATTTT.

The chain links TRBV6-5 to TRBJ2-5; 8 bases align to TRBD1. This CDR3 contains 14 residues. V gave up 6 bases and J gave up 2 bases; unmatched junction bases: 5. Germline V gene sequence: CDR1 MNHEY, CDR2 SVGAGI. The CDR3 nucleotides are TGTGCCAGCAGCCTGACAGGGGCACAAGAGACCCAGTACTTC. Translation: CASSLTGAQETQYF.

The CDR3 DNA follows: TGTGCCAGTAGTATGCAGGGGAGGGCGAACACTGAAGCTTTCTTT. It yields the protein CASSMQGRANTEAFF. The gene calls are TRBV19 and TRBJ1-1, with a tentative D call TRBD1 (6 bases). Germline V gives CDR1 LNHDA, CDR2 SQIVND (reference sequence). This CDR3 is built from 15 residues. The V and J ends lost 3 bases and 1 base respectively, with 12 bases between them.

The V and J genes are TRBV2 and TRBJ1-1; possible D gene TRBD1, 5 bases. Germline CDR1 reads SNHLY; CDR2 reads FYNNEI. The CDR3 covers 13 residues. V shed 11 bases and J shed 4 bases, with 17 bases lying between them. The CDR3 here is CAAQQALSTEAFF. CDR3 DNA sequence: TGTGCCGCCCAACAGGCCCTAAGCACTGAAGCTTTCTTT.

This clonotype came up many times. V usage is TRBV4-3 and J usage is TRBJ1-2, with D perhaps TRBD1 (5 bases). Germline CDR1 reads LGHNA; CDR2 reads YSLEER. This CDR3 contains 16 residues. Trimming left V 1 base short and J 8 bases short, with 20 bases between. DNA of the CDR3: TGCGCCAGCAGCCAAGTAAGTTCAGGGATGTCGCGAGGCTACACCTTC. This gives the protein CASSQVSSGMSRGYTF.

This clonotype has a handful of counts. The rearrangement uses TRBV12-3 or TRBV12-4 and TRBJ2-7; a possible D gene is TRBD1 (6 bases). Trimming pared 5 bases from V and 2 bases from J, leaving 16 bases between. This CDR3 is 15 amino acids long. The CDR3 DNA sequence: TGTGCCAGCAGTCCGGGACACCTGAATGCCTACGAGCAGTACTTC. Amino acid sequence: CASSPGHLNAYEQYF.

In its sample, this clonotype was seen a few times. The rearrangement links TRBV10-3 to TRBJ1-1; TRBD1 is a possible D gene (6 bases). This CDR3 is built from 11 residues. CDR1 ENHRY and CDR2 SYGVKD come from the germline V gene. Trimming removed 8 bases at V and 6 bases at J, with 10 bases between. The CDR3 reads CAIGGASEAFF. As DNA, the CDR3 is TGTGCCATCGGGGGGGCGTCTGAAGCTTTCTTT.

There are many counts of this clonotype. The chain carries TRBV12-3 or TRBV12-4 and TRBJ2-3, with 10 positions matching TRBD2. This CDR3 is built from 14 residues. The V segment lost 5 bases and the J segment 1 base; nucleotides outside the gene matches: 0. The chain's CDR3 is CASSGTSGTDTQYF. CDR3 DNA sequence: TGTGCCAGCAGTGGGACTAGCGGCACAGATACGCAGTATTTT.

This clonotype has at least ten counts. The gene calls are TRBV7-2 and TRBJ2-5; D not resolved. V was trimmed by 0 bases and J by 5 bases, leaving 7 bases between them. Germline V lookup: CDR1 SGHTA, CDR2 FQGNSA. This CDR3 has 13 amino acids. CDR3 sequence (DNA): TGTGCCAGCAGCTTAGCGCCTGAGGAGACCCAGTACTTC. Its protein is CASSLAPEETQYF.

J is TRBJ2-3 and V is TRBV20-1; no clear D gene. The CDR3 is made up of 16 amino acids. Trimming left V 6 bases short and J 3 bases short, with 22 bases between. Germline-derived CDR1 and CDR2 are DFQATT and SNEGSKA (reference sequence). In DNA form, the CDR3 reads TGCAGTGCAACGACGGGTAGTGTGATAGGGACAGATACGCAGTATTTT. This gives the protein CSATTGSVIGTDTQYF.

At least ten counts were recorded for this clonotype. The gene calls are TRBV6-5 and TRBJ2-7; TRBD1 aligns across 9 bases. The V gene's germline CDR1 is MNHEY and CDR2 SVGAGI. The CDR3 runs to 15 residues. J lost 3 bases, V lost 6 bases, and 9 bases had no gene match. Here the CDR3 reads CASRAGTGFFYEQYF. Here the CDR3 DNA reads TGTGCCAGCAGGGCCGGGACAGGGTTCTTCTACGAGCAGTACTTC.

This chain links TRBV4-3 with TRBJ2-7; possible D gene TRBD1, 6 bases. The CDR3 totals 13 residues. Germline V CDR1 and CDR2: LGHNA, YSLEER. V was pared by 4 bases and J by 4 bases, with 11 bases between. The CDR3 nucleotides read TGCGCCAGCAGCCCAGGACAGAGGTACGAGCAGTACTTC. Translating gives CASSPGQRYEQYF.

This chain connects TRBV19 to TRBJ2-7; possible D gene TRBD2, 7 bases. The V end was cut by 3 bases, the J end by 4 bases, with 13 bases between. The germline CDR1 and CDR2 sequences are LNHDA and SQIVND (reference sequence). CDR3 length equals 14 residues. CDR3 sequence reads: CASSIGGGRYEQYF. Written as DNA, the CDR3 is TGTGCCAGTAGTATCGGGGGCGGGAGATACGAGCAGTACTTC.

The chain uses TRBV20-1 and TRBJ2-5; the match to TRBD2 covers 11 bases. Trimming removed 5 bases from V and 4 bases from J; junction bases left unmatched: 6. This CDR3 has 14 residues. CDR1 is DFQATT and CDR2 is SNEGSKA in the germline V gene (reference sequence). The CDR3 sequence is CSASLSGGGETQYF. The CDR3 nucleotides read TGCAGTGCTTCCCTTAGCGGGGGGGGAGAGACCCAGTACTTC.

This clonotype has more than one count but fewer than ten. The chain uses TRBV7-7 and TRBJ2-3; D is unclear. CDR3 length: 14 amino acids. Germline values: CDR1 SSHAT, CDR2 FNYEAQ (reference sequence). Trimming shortened V by 5 bases and J by 2 bases, and 11 bases separated the two germline ends. The CDR3, as DNA: TGTGCCAGCAGCCCCTCCCACAACACAGATACGCAGTATTTT. It translates to CASSPSHNTDTQYF.